This T cell receptor (beta chain) came from a study of human T cells and chemical hapten exposure. Study-level background: Largely, small differences in pooled library volume made per-sample TCR yields vary. Study-level points and caveats: Sensitizing with DPC caused no change in TCRs above 1 in 1000 frequency.

Comment on this clonotype: As yet, its antigen is unknown.

The time point denotes: patch test 3, about 24 weeks after DPC sensitization. Treatment indicated: therapeutic diphenylcyclopropenone sensitization with weekly scalp DPC. Drawing of blood took place ahead of applying each patch test. Patients had alopecia, were aged 18 to 70, and were not pregnant. TCRdb reanalysed the RACE reads using MiXCR and keeps one entry per CDR3 protein. This table holds about 110,000 distinct CDR3 sequences, nearly 35% found once. The V end lost 8 bases, the J end lost 5 bases, and 23 bases lay between the germline ends. CDR1 and CDR2 (germline): KGHDR, SFDVKD. CDR3 size: 16 residues.

The sequenced sample was whole blood, obtained in connection with sensitization to the hapten diphenylcyclopropenone (DPC). The genes are TRBV24-1 and TRBJ2-5; D may match TRBD1 or TRBD2 (6 bases each). This TCR was sampled from a man aged 40-55 years with alopecia areata. Some clones in this sample may be carry-over from other donors' samples. CDR3: CATTVVTSQGGETQYF. CDR3 nucleotide sequence: TGTGCCACCACGGTCGTCACCTCCCAAGGGGGGGAGACCCAGTACTTC.